One and the same sample provided the 3 T cell receptor beta chains below, sequenced in a study of early T cells in non-severe SARS-CoV-2 infection (dated by TCRdb to about 2021). Libraries were prepared through 5' RACE. Sequencing used a NextSeq 500. TCRdb applied fastp at Q25 and MiXCR to the public reads, then kept only in-frame beta chains. Under each unique CDR3 protein, matching rows form one entry showing the most common genes and DNA. The sample table contains roughly 83,000 distinct CDR3 sequences; only one count was recorded for about 10% of them. Of the sample, 6.5% to 9% falls within the top ten clones. The source was whole blood, collected at baseline. The receptor source for this set is an adult who was a healthcare worker with PCR-confirmed SARS-CoV-2 infection or an uninfected control (not recorded which).

The rearrangement links TRBV4-1 to TRBJ2-3, with no clear D. The V end lost 4 bases, the J end lost 0 bases, and 8 bases lay between the germline ends. CDR3 length equals 14 residues. Per germline, CDR1 MGHRA and CDR2 YSYEKL. The CDR3 region is CASSPSTSTDTQYF. The CDR3 coding sequence is TGCGCCAGCAGCCCCTCCACTAGCACAGATACGCAGTATTTT.

This clonotype was seen a handful of times. The chain recombines TRBV6-2 or TRBV6-3 with TRBJ2-3, with TRBD2 as a possible D gene (5 bases). CDR1 is MNHEY, CDR2 SVGEGT, per germline. V lost 5 bases and J lost 3, with 9 bases in between. The CDR3 totals 13 residues. Here the CDR3 DNA reads TGTGCCAGCAGTCTGGAGCGGACAGATACGCAGTATTTT. Translating gives CASSLERTDTQYF.

The chain joins TRBV28 to TRBJ1-5; TRBD1 might be the D (6 bases). This CDR3 has 15 residues. V gave up 3 bases and J gave up 7 bases, with 16 bases separating them. Germline CDR1 MDHEN, CDR2 SYDVKM. This chain's CDR3 is CASSLGSSGAQPQHF. CDR3 coding DNA: TGTGCCAGCAGTTTGGGGTCATCGGGGGCACAGCCCCAGCATTTT.